Below, 24 T cell receptor beta chains from the same sample are listed, as sequenced in a study of blood T cells in healthy people across ages. Combining a sample-barcoded 5' primer with a J-beta primer mix, a second PCR ran for roughly 7 to 12 cycles. TCRdb re-called the 5' RACE reads with MiXCR, one entry per CDR3 protein. The table has about 940,000 distinct CDR3 sequences, about 48% seen once. Input material: blood. The receptors were gathered from a man aged 30 to 45 in good health.

The chain combines TRBV7-9 with TRBJ2-1; D perhaps matches TRBD2 (6 bases). Germline CDR1 is SEHNR and CDR2 is FQNEAQ (reference sequence). V was cut by 8 bases and J by 6 bases, with 17 bases left in between. The CDR3 contains 14 residues. CDR3 residues: CASPPGPGGNEQFF. CDR3 bases: TGTGCCAGCCCTCCGGGGCCCGGGGGCAATGAGCAGTTCTTC.

This clonotype turned up a few times. The genes are TRBV7-9 and TRBJ2-7, with 9 bases that match TRBD1. The tail of the sequence fits TRBJ2-5 better, so the J call may be wrong. The CDR3 is 16 amino acids. The V gene's germline CDR1 is SEHNR and CDR2 FQNEAQ (reference sequence). The CDR3 DNA sequence: TGTGCCAGCAGCTACCCTCGGACAGGGGATGGAGAGACCCAGTACTTC. As protein: CASSYPRTGDGETQYF.

V and J are TRBV7-6 and TRBJ2-5; D call uncertain. This CDR3 region has 13 residues. Germline loops: CDR1 SGHVS, CDR2 FNYEAQ. Trimming removed 5 bases at V and 0 bases at J, with 7 bases between. This chain's CDR3 is CASSDTNQETQYF. In nucleotides, the CDR3 is TGTGCCAGCAGCGACACCAACCAAGAGACCCAGTACTTC.

The genes are TRBV5-4 and TRBJ2-4; 14 bases map to TRBD2. The J call may be incorrect, as the DNA end agrees better with TRBJ2-7. There are 17 residues in the CDR3. Germline-derived CDR1 and CDR2 are SGHNT and YYREEE (reference sequence). The CDR3 here is CASSPETSGGASYEQYF. CDR3 in DNA: TGTGCCAGCAGCCCGGAGACTAGCGGGGGGGCCTCCTACGAGCAGTACTTC.

The chain couples TRBV6-5 to TRBJ2-7; 7 bases align to TRBD1. V lost 4 bases to trimming and J lost 3 bases; unmatched junction nucleotides: 6. The CDR3 covers 14 residues. Per germline, CDR1 MNHEY and CDR2 SVGAGI. CDR3 in amino acids: CASSSRTGLYEQYF. CDR3 in DNA: TGTGCCAGCAGTTCCCGGACAGGCCTCTACGAGCAGTACTTC.

This clonotype has a handful of counts. The chain has TRBV9 and TRBJ2-3; D is perhaps TRBD2 (5 bases). V dropped 3 bases and J dropped 0 bases, with 11 bases sitting between them. This CDR3 is 15 amino acids long. The V gene's germline CDR1 is SGDLS and CDR2 YYNGEE. The CDR3 reads CASSEASLSTDTQYF. Here the CDR3 DNA reads TGTGCCAGCAGCGAAGCTAGCCTTAGCACAGATACGCAGTATTTT.

The V call is TRBV9, the J call TRBJ2-1, with D possibly being TRBD1 (6 bases). This CDR3 has 14 amino acids. Germline V gene data show CDR1 as SGDLS and CDR2 as YYNGEE. Trimming cost V 1 base and J 7 bases, with 12 bases left between them. The CDR3 coding sequence is TGTGCCAGCAGCGTAAGGGGGTTGGGTAATGAGCAGTTCTTC. It codes for CASSVRGLGNEQFF.

The chain links TRBV28 to TRBJ1-5; D possibly corresponds to TRBD1 (5 bases). Deletions cut 3 bases from V and 5 bases from J, with 17 bases between. Germline V CDR1 and CDR2: MDHEN, SYDVKM. The CDR3 is 16 amino acids. The CDR3 reads CASSFGGGGGDQPQHF. The CDR3 DNA follows: TGTGCCAGCAGTTTTGGGGGAGGTGGAGGAGATCAGCCCCAGCATTTT.

This clonotype was seen at least ten times. This chain connects TRBV5-1 to TRBJ2-1, with D maybe TRBD2 (5 bases). The V and J ends lost 2 bases and 2 bases respectively, with 8 bases between them. Germline CDR1 SGHRS, CDR2 YFSETQ. The CDR3 is 14 amino acids. Here the CDR3 reads CASSLEGTYNEQFF. CDR3 nucleotide sequence: TGCGCCAGCAGCTTAGAGGGTACCTACAATGAGCAGTTCTTC. Based on the CDR3 plus reference TRBV5-1 and TRBJ2-1, the full variable domain is KAGVTQTPRYLIKTRGQQVTLSCSPISGHRSVSWYQQTPGQGLQFLFEYFSETQRNKGNFPGRFSGRQFSNSRSEMNVSTLELGDSALYLCASSLEGTYNEQFFGPGTRLTVL.

This clonotype was detected only a few times. This rearrangement joins TRBV3-1 to TRBJ2-1, with 8 bases lining up with TRBD1. Trimming took 4 bases from V and 15 from J; bases not matched to a gene: 5. CDR1 LGHDT and CDR2 YNNKEL come from the germline V gene (reference sequence). The CDR3 is 11 amino acids. The CDR3 region is CASSLGQGRFF. CDR3 bases: TGTGCCAGCAGCCTAGGACAGGGAAGGTTCTTC.

In regard to this clonotype: Its ends do not fully match the called genes, so a read error is possible. The chain is built from TRBV7-7 and TRBJ2-1, with TRBD1 identical over 7 bases. The J call is uncertain, as TRBJ2-7 better fits the DNA end. The CDR3 runs 15 residues. Germline assignment: CDR1 SSHAT and CDR2 FNYEAQ (reference sequence). In nucleotides, the CDR3 is TGTGCTAGCAGCTTAGACAGGGCTTCCTACAATGAGCAGTACTTC. It is translated as CASSLDRASYNEQYF.

The V gene is TRBV20-1, the J gene TRBJ1-5; 8 positions agree with TRBD1. The CDR3 has 13 residues. Trimming removed 5 bases from V and 6 bases from J; junction bases left unmatched: 6. Germline V gene data show CDR1 as DFQATT and CDR2 as SNEGSKA (reference sequence). In DNA, the CDR3 is TGCAGTGCTCTCCCAGGGGGCGGTCAGCCCCAGCATTTT. Translated: CSALPGGGQPQHF.

Only a few counts were recorded for this clonotype. The chain employs TRBV20-1 and TRBJ1-1; 7 bases fit TRBD1. This CDR3 region has 14 residues. Germline V CDR1 and CDR2: DFQATT, SNEGSKA (reference sequence). The junction had 3 bases not matched to a gene; V was cut back by 1 base and J by 1 base. The CDR3 DNA reads as TGCAGTGCTAGAGGGGACAGAGAGAACACTGAAGCTTTCTTT. The encoded protein is CSARGDRENTEAFF.

Only a few counts were recorded for this clonotype. The chain has TRBV5-1 and TRBJ2-1, with D possibly being TRBD2 (6 bases). With 2 bases removed from V and 5 bases from J, the gap between germline ends came to 11 bases. CDR1 is SGHRS, CDR2 YFSETQ, per germline. The CDR3 totals 14 residues. The DNA of the CDR3 is TGCGCCAGCAGCTTACGGGCGGGGAACAATGAGCAGTTCTTC. Its protein product is CASSLRAGNNEQFF.

This clonotype has a handful of counts. The J gene is TRBJ2-5, the V gene TRBV20-1, with 8 bases aligning to TRBD1. The germline CDR1 and CDR2 sequences are DFQATT and SNEGSKA (reference sequence). The CDR3 totals 16 residues. The V and J ends lost 3 bases and 4 bases, in that order; junction bases with no gene match: 13. The CDR3 here is CSASRALPGTGETQYF. CDR3 DNA: TGCAGTGCTAGCCGGGCACTCCCCGGGACAGGAGAGACCCAGTACTTC.

The chain couples TRBV27 to TRBJ2-1; 14 bases match TRBD2. The CDR3 covers 16 residues. The V and J ends lost 3 bases and 10 bases, in that order; junction bases with no gene match: 8. Germline V gene data show CDR1 as MNHEY and CDR2 as SMNVEV (reference sequence). This chain's CDR3 is CASSLDRLAGGQEQFF. CDR3 DNA sequence: TGTGCCAGCAGTTTGGACAGACTAGCGGGGGGGCAGGAGCAGTTCTTC.

The V gene is TRBV7-2, the J gene TRBJ2-3; TRBD2 matches at 9 bases. The CDR3 is 16 residues long. The germline V gene encodes CDR1 SGHTA and CDR2 FQGNSA. J was trimmed by 2 bases and V by 4 bases; bases with no gene match: 7. CDR3 amino acids: CASSSTGTSPTDTQYF. The CDR3 DNA follows: TGTGCCAGCAGCTCCACCGGGACTAGCCCCACAGATACGCAGTATTTT.

This chain joins TRBV28 and TRBJ2-4; D might be TRBD2 (7 bases). The length of the CDR3 is 14 residues. Trimming left V 3 bases short and J 9 bases short, with 15 bases between. Germline assignment: CDR1 MDHEN and CDR2 SYDVKM. The CDR3 is CASSLGGGQSIQYF. DNA of the CDR3: TGTGCCAGCAGTTTGGGGGGGGGGCAAAGCATTCAGTACTTC.

As to this clonotype: At one end, the junction sequence differs from germline, possibly due to a read error. This rearrangement joins TRBV29-1 to TRBJ2-7, with a weak D call TRBD2 (5 bases). This CDR3 region has 13 residues. Germline V lookup: CDR1 SQVTM, CDR2 ANQGSEA. CDR3 loop: CSVRVGLGYEQYF. The CDR3 nucleotides read TGTAGCGTTCGGGTGGGGTTAGGCTACGAGCAGTACTTC.

Comment on this clonotype: A much more abundant neighbour one base away suggests this may be a read error. V gene TRBV20-1 combines with J gene TRBJ2-5; 7 bases line up with TRBD1. The CDR3 is 11 amino acids. The J segment lost 9 bases and the V segment lost 8 bases, leaving 9 bases of the junction unmatched. Germline V gives CDR1 DFQATT, CDR2 SNEGSKA (reference sequence). The DNA of the CDR3 is TGCAGTAGAGGGGGCGTAGGGGCCCAGTACTTC. The encoded protein is CSRGGVGAQYF.

This chain uses TRBV6-5 with TRBJ2-7; D is perhaps TRBD1 or TRBD2 (5 bases each). The V gene's germline CDR1 is MNHEY and CDR2 SVGAGI. This CDR3 has 13 amino acids. The V end was cut by 4 bases, the J end by 6 bases, with 13 bases between. The CDR3 nucleotides read TGTGCCAGCAGTTCGGGACCGGCGCCCGAGCAGTACTTC. It specifies CASSSGPAPEQYF.

The chain carries TRBV2 and TRBJ2-1; either TRBD1 or TRBD2 may fit D (5 bases each). Germline V lookup: CDR1 SNHLY, CDR2 FYNNEI. With 4 bases removed from V and 0 bases from J, the gap between germline ends came to 13 bases. This CDR3 is built from 16 residues. CDR3 nucleotides: TGTGCCAGCAGTGGGGACGGCACCATCTCCTACAATGAGCAGTTCTTC. Protein: CASSGDGTISYNEQFF.

This clonotype has a handful of counts. For the CDR3, the DNA is TGCGCCAGCAGCTCCTCACTAGCGGGGGGCCAAGAGACCCAGTACTTC. This sequence encodes CASSSSLAGGQETQYF. V gene TRBV5-1 combines with J gene TRBJ2-5; 12 nucleotides align to TRBD2. Per germline, CDR1 SGHRS and CDR2 YFSETQ. Germline trimming cut 3 bases from V and 1 base from J; bases unmatched to any gene: 4. This CDR3 spans 16 amino acids.

J is TRBJ2-7 and V is TRBV7-6, with TRBD1 matching 7 bases. The trim removed 3 bases at V and 3 bases at J, leaving 8 bases unmatched. There are 15 residues in the CDR3. Germline V gene sequence: CDR1 SGHVS, CDR2 FNYEAQ. The CDR3 is CASSLSFDRDYEQYF. CDR3 sequence (DNA): TGTGCCAGCAGCTTGAGCTTTGACAGGGACTACGAGCAGTACTTC.